A single sample gave rise to the 32 T cell receptor beta chains below, sequenced in a study of siplizumab effects on memory and regulatory T cells. Only in-frame clones appear in the TCRdb table, and some are missing; sequencing was by immunoSEQ multiplex PCR. The table records just under 85,000 clones, roughly 87% of them present only once. Sequenced sample: Tregs sorted from blood. The receptors stem from a human donor in good health.

The J gene is TRBJ1-6, the V gene TRBV10-2, with unresolved D. Trimming removed 4 bases from V and 4 bases from J, with 11 bases in between. This CDR3 region has 15 residues. The germline V gene has CDR1 WSHSY and CDR2 SAAADI. This CDR3 is CASSGEGSYNSPLHF. In nucleotides, the CDR3 is TGCGCCAGCAGTGGGGAGGGTTCTTATAATTCACCCCTCCACTTT.

The chain combines TRBV30 with TRBJ2-2; no definite D call. Per the germline V gene, CDR1 is GTSNPN and CDR2 is SVGIG (reference sequence). The CDR3 consists of 11 residues. V shed 2 bases and J shed 11 bases, with 9 bases lying between them. This CDR3 is CAWSRWTELFF. For the CDR3, the DNA is TGTGCCTGGAGTCGGTGGACCGAGCTGTTTTTT.

The chain couples TRBV18 to TRBJ1-2, with TRBD1 matching 8 bases. V was pared by 2 bases and J by 4 bases, with 6 bases of the junction left unmatched. Germline V lookup: CDR1 KGHSH, CDR2 LQKENI. CDR3 size: 15 residues. The CDR3 coding sequence is TGTGCCAGCTCACCAGGGACAGGCGGAATCTATGGCTACACCTTC. Translating it yields CASSPGTGGIYGYTF.

In its sample, this clone was seen once. This rearrangement joins TRBV11-3 to TRBJ2-7; tentative D call: TRBD1 (5 bases). Trimming stripped 3 bases from V and 5 bases from J, with 11 bases between. This CDR3 is 13 amino acids long. Germline CDR1 reads SGHNT; CDR2 reads YENEEA. CDR3 nucleotide sequence: TGTGCCAGCAGCTTCCAGGGCGGCCACGAGCAGTACTTC. Translating gives CASSFQGGHEQYF.

The chain links TRBV4-2 to TRBJ1-1; D possibly corresponds to TRBD1 (6 bases). Trimming took off 2 bases at V and 1 base at J, with 8 bases between the two ends. The CDR3 runs to 14 residues. CDR1 and CDR2 from the germline V gene are LGHNA and YNFKEQ. DNA for the CDR3: TGTGCCAGCAGCCAAAACAGGGAGAACACTGAAGCTTTCTTT. Protein: CASSQNRENTEAFF.

The J gene is TRBJ2-2, the V gene TRBV2; 10 positions agree with TRBD2. Looked up from germline, CDR1 is SNHLY and CDR2 is FYNNEI. Unmatched junction bases numbered 3, after V lost 5 bases and J lost 3 bases. The CDR3 extends over 15 amino acids. The CDR3 region has the DNA TGTGCCAGCAGTTACAGCGGGGGGGACACCGGGGAGCTGTTTTTT. Its translation is CASSYSGGDTGELFF.

J is TRBJ1-1 and V is TRBV4-3, with unresolved D. Germline-derived CDR1 and CDR2 are LGHNA and YSLEER. V shed 1 base and J shed 5 bases, with 11 bases lying between them. The CDR3 totals 14 residues. In DNA form, the CDR3 reads TGCGCCAGCAGCCAAGTGGGGAGCCGGACTGAAGCTTTCTTT. Its protein product is CASSQVGSRTEAFF.

This clone has just one count. The chain is built from TRBV28 and TRBJ2-7, with 9 nucleotides matching TRBD1. This CDR3 has 14 residues. Germline CDR1 is MDHEN and CDR2 is SYDVKM. The V segment lost 6 bases and the J segment 5 bases; nucleotides outside the gene matches: 8. For the CDR3, the DNA is TGTGCCAGCAGACCACAGGGGGCTCCCCACGAGCAGTACTTC. Translation gives CASRPQGAPHEQYF.

V gene TRBV25-1 combines with J gene TRBJ1-4; TRBD1 aligns across 7 bases. This CDR3 contains 15 residues. V trimming: 2 bases; J trimming: 8 bases; junction bases outside the gene matches: 8. Germline values: CDR1 MGHDK, CDR2 SYGVNS. The CDR3 protein is CASSELRPGGEKLFF. The CDR3 DNA is TGTGCCAGCAGTGAACTCCGGCCAGGGGGAGAAAAACTGTTTTTT.

This rearrangement joins TRBV5-1 to TRBJ2-1, with TRBD2 matching over 9 bases. The junction had 15 bases not matched to a gene; V was cut back by 7 bases and J by 7 bases. The germline CDR1 and CDR2 sequences are SGHRS and YFSETQ. CDR3 length equals 16 residues. The CDR3 loop reads CASVLRSGGPGNEQFF. The CDR3, as DNA: TGCGCCAGCGTCCTCCGAAGCGGGGGGCCGGGGAATGAGCAGTTCTTC. Full variable domain (rest looked up from reference TRBV5-1 and TRBJ2-1): KAGVTQTPRYLIKTRGQQVTLSCSPISGHRSVSWYQQTPGQGLQFLFEYFSETQRNKGNFPGRFSGRQFSNSRSEMNVSTLELGDSALYLCASVLRSGGPGNEQFFGPGTRLTVL.

This chain links TRBV4-1 with TRBJ1-3; D unresolved. CDR3 size: 19 residues. Germline V CDR1 and CDR2: MGHRA, YSYEKL. V was shortened by 4 bases and J by 0 bases, with 22 bases between the two germline ends. The CDR3 DNA reads as TGCGCCAGCAGCCGCCTTTGGACCGGTCGGGAACCCTCTGGAAACACCATATATTTT. Its protein is CASSRLWTGREPSGNTIYF.

The chain carries TRBV27 and TRBJ1-3; tentative D call: TRBD1 (6 bases). Trimming removed 6 bases from V and 4 bases from J, with 13 bases in between. Germline V gives CDR1 MNHEY, CDR2 SMNVEV (reference sequence). The CDR3 length is 14 residues. The DNA of the CDR3 is TGTGCCAGCAGCCCTTCAGGGGAGGGAAACACCATATATTTT. It specifies CASSPSGEGNTIYF.

This chain uses TRBV7-2 with TRBJ1-6; D gene unclear. Trimming cost V 2 bases and J 5 bases, with 10 bases left between them. Germline V gene lookup returns CDR1 SGHTA and CDR2 FQGNSA. The CDR3 has 15 amino acids. DNA of the CDR3: TGTGCCAGCAGCTTATTGAAAGCAAATAATTCACCCCTCCACTTT. Its translation is CASSLLKANNSPLHF.

In its sample, this clone was seen once. The genes are TRBV5-1 and TRBJ2-7; D is undetermined. V was clipped by 4 bases and J by 2 bases, with 4 bases between them. Germline V gives CDR1 SGHRS, CDR2 YFSETQ. The CDR3 is 11 amino acids. Here the CDR3 DNA reads TGCGCCAGCAGCGATGCCTACGAGCAGTACTTC. Amino acids: CASSDAYEQYF.

This CDR3 reads CASSYSQGFYGYTF. The CDR3 DNA follows: TGTGCCAGCAGTTACAGTCAGGGGTTCTATGGCTACACCTTC. V and J are TRBV6-5 and TRBJ1-2; possible D gene TRBD1, 6 bases. CDR1 is MNHEY, CDR2 SVGAGI, per germline. The CDR3 is 14 residues long. V lost 2 bases and J 4 bases, leaving 11 bases between the germline ends.

This clone was observed a handful of times. This chain uses TRBV6-6 with TRBJ1-6; a possible D gene is TRBD1 (5 bases). The CDR3 consists of 13 residues. Germline V lookup: CDR1 MNHNY, CDR2 SVGAGI (reference sequence). V gave up 6 bases and J gave up 14 bases, with 17 bases separating them. The chain's CDR3 is CASRPGPSLTLHF. CDR3 nucleotides: TGTGCCAGCAGACCGGGACCGAGTTTAACCCTCCACTTT.

The chain employs TRBV28 and TRBJ1-1, with a possible D match to TRBD1 (6 bases). The CDR3 is made up of 13 amino acids. Looked up from germline, CDR1 is MDHEN and CDR2 is SYDVKM. The V end lost 5 bases, the J end lost 1 base, and 8 bases lay between the germline ends. DNA of the CDR3: TGTGCCAGCAGTCTGGACAGGAACACTGAAGCTTTCTTT. Translating gives CASSLDRNTEAFF.

V and J are TRBV5-3 and TRBJ1-5, with D perhaps matching TRBD1 (6 bases). TRBV5-3 belongs to the ORF category, with a function that is uncertain. The CDR3 is 16 amino acids. The germline V and J ends were trimmed by 4 bases and 7 bases, with 21 bases remaining between them. CDR3 loop: CARSRRGGRSSQPQHF. DNA for the CDR3: TGTGCCAGAAGCCGGAGGGGGGGACGCTCGTCCCAGCCCCAGCATTTT.

The CDR3 region is CASSLGTVPEAFF. In DNA form, the CDR3 reads TGTGCCAGCAGCTTGGGGACAGTTCCTGAAGCTTTCTTT. The chain is built from TRBV7-9 and TRBJ1-1, with 7 bases fitting TRBD1. V was pared by 3 bases and J by 6 bases, with 4 bases of the junction left unmatched. This CDR3 spans 13 amino acids. Germline values: CDR1 SEHNR, CDR2 FQNEAQ (reference sequence).

This chain links TRBV6-1 with TRBJ2-5; TRBD1 might be the D (5 bases). V was cut by 1 base and J by 5 bases, with 23 bases left in between. CDR3 length equals 18 residues. CDR1 and CDR2 (germline): MNHNS, SASEGT. The DNA for the CDR3 is TGTGCCAGCAGTGAAGACCTCCTGGACACGACGGTCGTGGAGACCCAGTACTTC. This encodes CASSEDLLDTTVVETQYF.

The chain employs TRBV25-1 and TRBJ2-1; D gene uncertain. Germline CDR1 MGHDK, CDR2 SYGVNS. The CDR3 has 11 amino acids. V was trimmed by 6 bases and J by 4 bases, leaving 4 bases between them. The CDR3 here is CASSAYNEQFF. As DNA, the CDR3 is TGTGCCAGCAGCGCTTACAATGAGCAGTTCTTC. Full variable domain (remainder filled in from reference TRBV25-1 and TRBJ2-1): EADIYQTPRYLVIGTGKKITLECSQTMGHDKMYWYQQDPGMELHLIHYSYGVNSTEKGDLSSESTVSRIRTEHFPLTLESARPSHTSQYLCASSAYNEQFFGPGTRLTVL.

The CDR3 region is CAISRLATHEQYF. The CDR3 DNA is TGTGCCATCAGCAGGCTAGCTACCCACGAGCAGTACTTC. This sequence joins TRBV10-3 and TRBJ2-7; TRBD2 might be the D (5 bases). This CDR3 comprises 13 residues. V lost 6 bases and J 5 bases, leaving 14 bases between the germline ends. Germline V CDR1 and CDR2: ENHRY, SYGVKD.

The chain employs TRBV18 and TRBJ2-7; the match to TRBD2 covers 9 bases. V shed 3 bases, J shed 2 bases, and the junction held 5 bases outside the gene matches. CDR3 length equals 15 residues. Germline V gene sequence: CDR1 KGHSH, CDR2 LQKENI. The CDR3 sequence: CASSPASGDAYEQYF. CDR3 in DNA: TGTGCCAGCTCACCCGCTAGCGGGGACGCCTACGAGCAGTACTTC.

The chain is built from TRBV7-2 and TRBJ1-5; D unclear. Trimming took off 1 base at V and 2 bases at J, with 9 bases between the two ends. Germline CDR1 SGHTA, CDR2 FQGNSA. The CDR3 totals 15 residues. CDR3 nucleotide sequence: TGTGCCAGCAGCTTAGTTGCGGGAGGCAATCAGCCCCAGCATTTT. Its translation is CASSLVAGGNQPQHF.

This chain connects TRBV19 to TRBJ2-3; D is uncertain. Between the trimmed V and J ends, which lost 3 bases and 5 bases, there was a span of 3 bases. This CDR3 contains 11 residues. In germline, CDR1 is LNHDA, CDR2 SQIVND (reference sequence). CDR3 residues: CASSIGDTQYF. The CDR3 nucleotides are TGTGCCAGTAGTATTGGAGATACGCAGTATTTT.

The gene calls are TRBV7-3 and TRBJ1-1; D is possibly TRBD1 (6 bases). The germline CDR1 and CDR2 sequences are SGHTA and FQGTGA. With 2 bases removed from V and 1 base from J, the gap between germline ends came to 11 bases. The CDR3 is 15 amino acids. The CDR3 reads CASSLSSRGNTEAFF. The DNA for the CDR3 is TGTGCCAGCAGCTTATCATCCAGGGGGAACACTGAAGCTTTCTTT.

The chain recombines TRBV30 with TRBJ2-5, with TRBD2 matching over 8 bases. There are 15 residues in the CDR3. The germline CDR1 and CDR2 sequences are GTSNPN and SVGIG (reference sequence). V was pared by 1 base and J by 4 bases, with 8 bases of the junction left unmatched. The CDR3 loop reads CAWSGWSGGGETQYF. In DNA form, the CDR3 reads TGTGCCTGGAGTGGGTGGTCGGGAGGGGGAGAGACCCAGTACTTC.

The V and J genes are TRBV5-1 and TRBJ2-3, with 14 positions matching TRBD2. The V gene end was trimmed by 4 bases and the J gene end by 1 base; junction bases not matched to a gene: 2. CDR3 length: 16 amino acids. The germline V gene encodes CDR1 SGHRS and CDR2 YFSETQ. The chain's CDR3 is CASSQGLAGGTDTQYF. CDR3 sequence (DNA): TGCGCCAGCAGCCAGGGACTAGCGGGGGGCACAGATACGCAGTATTTT.

The rearrangement uses TRBV6-1 and TRBJ2-7; D not resolved. The CDR3 has 11 amino acids. Germline assignment: CDR1 MNHNS and CDR2 SASEGT. Trimming stripped 8 bases from V and 5 bases from J, with 10 bases between. CDR3 DNA sequence: TGTGCCAGCTCCCGGCTCGACGAGCAGTACTTC. Encoded protein: CASSRLDEQYF.

The rearrangement joins TRBV18 to TRBJ2-1; D unclear. With 1 base removed from V and 5 bases from J, the gap between germline ends came to 6 bases. The CDR3 runs to 13 residues. Germline V gene sequence: CDR1 KGHSH, CDR2 LQKENI. In DNA form, the CDR3 reads TGTGCCAGCTCACCACTGGGTCACAATGAGCAGTTCTTC. Translating gives CASSPLGHNEQFF.

V and J are TRBV5-4 and TRBJ2-2; D remains unclear. The V and J ends lost 4 bases and 6 bases respectively, with 10 bases between them. The CDR3 runs to 13 residues. CDR1 SGHNT and CDR2 YYREEE come from the germline V gene (reference sequence). CDR3 amino acids: CASSPGPAGELFF. In nucleotides, the CDR3 is TGTGCCAGCAGCCCCGGGCCGGCCGGGGAGCTGTTTTTT. Full variable domain (missing parts from reference TRBV5-4 and TRBJ2-2): ETGVTQSPTHLIKTRGQQVTLRCSSQSGHNTVSWYQQALGQGPQFIFQYYREEENGRGNFPPRFSGLQFPNYSSELNVNALELDDSALYLCASSPGPAGELFFGEGSRLTVL.

This chain connects TRBV11-3 to TRBJ2-1; no clear D gene. CDR3 length: 13 amino acids. Germline loops: CDR1 SGHNT, CDR2 YENEEA. V gave up 5 bases and J gave up 0 bases, with 5 bases separating them. Here the CDR3 reads CASSQSSYNEQFF. The CDR3 DNA reads as TGTGCCAGCAGCCAGAGCTCCTACAATGAGCAGTTCTTC.